The TCR beta chain under discussion was sequenced for a study of post-analysis software for immune sequencing data. Points from the study as a whole: Compared with controls, patients showed significantly lower normalized Chao1 diversity. A handful of TRBV segments appeared more often in patients than in controls, and TRBV5-6, TRBV5-1 and TRBV20-1 were among these.

To note about this clonotype: Its target is unknown.

Germline V gene sequence: CDR1 DFQATT, CDR2 SNEGSKA (reference sequence). The CDR3 spans 14 residues. V trimming: 4 bases; J trimming: 8 bases; junction bases outside the gene matches: 8. cDNA libraries of TCR beta carried unique molecular identifiers. A population of about 1 to 11 million T cells gave rise to approximately 530,000 cDNA molecules. TCRdb reprocessed the PCR reads with MiXCR, giving one entry per CDR3 protein. This repertoire shows hundreds of thousands of distinct CDR3 sequences, 39% found once; its top ten account for roughly 8.2%. The V and J genes are TRBV20-1 and TRBJ2-1; TRBD2 agrees at 10 bases. This clonotype was sampled from a girl aged 2 to 9 with multiple sclerosis. Material for sequencing was blood. The CDR3 protein is CSAKAGGPAHEQFF. In DNA form, the CDR3 reads TGCAGTGCTAAAGCGGGAGGGCCTGCCCATGAGCAGTTCTTC.